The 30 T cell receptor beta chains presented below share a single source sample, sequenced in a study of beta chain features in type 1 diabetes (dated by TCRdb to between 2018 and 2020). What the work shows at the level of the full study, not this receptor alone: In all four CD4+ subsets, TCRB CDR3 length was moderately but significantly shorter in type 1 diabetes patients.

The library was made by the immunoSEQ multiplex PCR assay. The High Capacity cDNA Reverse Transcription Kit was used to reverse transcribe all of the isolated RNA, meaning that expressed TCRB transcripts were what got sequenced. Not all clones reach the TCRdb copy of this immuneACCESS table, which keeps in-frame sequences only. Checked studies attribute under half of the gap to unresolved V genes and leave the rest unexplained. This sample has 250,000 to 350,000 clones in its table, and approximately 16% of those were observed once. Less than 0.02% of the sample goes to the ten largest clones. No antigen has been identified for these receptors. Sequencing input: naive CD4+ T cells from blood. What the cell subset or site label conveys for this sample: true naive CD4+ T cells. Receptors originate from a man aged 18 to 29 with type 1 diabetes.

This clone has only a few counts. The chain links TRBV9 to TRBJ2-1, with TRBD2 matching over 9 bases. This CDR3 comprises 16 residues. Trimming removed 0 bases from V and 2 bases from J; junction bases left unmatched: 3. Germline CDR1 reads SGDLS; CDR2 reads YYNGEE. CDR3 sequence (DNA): TGTGCCAGCAGCGTAGAGGCTAGCGGGACCTACAATGAGCAGTTCTTC. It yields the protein CASSVEASGTYNEQFF.

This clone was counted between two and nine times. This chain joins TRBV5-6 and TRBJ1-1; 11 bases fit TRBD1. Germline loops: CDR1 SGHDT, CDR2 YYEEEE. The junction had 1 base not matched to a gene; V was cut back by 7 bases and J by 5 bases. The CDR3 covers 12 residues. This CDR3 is CASGTGGTEAFF. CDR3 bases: TGTGCCAGCGGGACAGGGGGAACTGAAGCTTTCTTT. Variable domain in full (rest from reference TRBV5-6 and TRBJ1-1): DAGVTQSPTHLIKTRGQQVTLRCSPKSGHDTVSWYQQALGQGPQFIFQYYEEEERQRGNFPDRFSGHQFPNYSSELNVNALLLGDSALYLCASGTGGTEAFFGQGTRLTVV.

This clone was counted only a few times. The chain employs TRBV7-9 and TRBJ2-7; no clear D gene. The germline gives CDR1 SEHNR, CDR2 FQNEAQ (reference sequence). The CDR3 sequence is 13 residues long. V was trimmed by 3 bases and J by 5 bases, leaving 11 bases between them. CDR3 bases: TGTGCCAGCAGCTTCGACGGCGGCCACGAGCAGTACTTC. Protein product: CASSFDGGHEQYF.

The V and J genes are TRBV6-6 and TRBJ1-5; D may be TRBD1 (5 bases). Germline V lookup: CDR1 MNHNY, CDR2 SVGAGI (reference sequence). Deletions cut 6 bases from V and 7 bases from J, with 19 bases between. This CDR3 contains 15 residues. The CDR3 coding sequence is TGTGCCAGCAGCCGTCAGGGAGGCGAGGACCAGCCCCAGCATTTT. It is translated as CASSRQGGEDQPQHF.

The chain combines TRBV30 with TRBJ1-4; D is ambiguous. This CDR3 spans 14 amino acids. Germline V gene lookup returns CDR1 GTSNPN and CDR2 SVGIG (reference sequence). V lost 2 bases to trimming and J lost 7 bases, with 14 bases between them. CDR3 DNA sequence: TGTGCCTGGAGTCCCGGAGGAGGGCGTGAAAAACTGTTTTTT. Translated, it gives CAWSPGGGREKLFF.

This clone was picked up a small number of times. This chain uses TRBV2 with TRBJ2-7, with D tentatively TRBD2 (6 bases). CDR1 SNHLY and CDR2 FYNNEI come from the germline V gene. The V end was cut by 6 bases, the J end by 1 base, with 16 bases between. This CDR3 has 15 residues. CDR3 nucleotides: TGTGCCAGCAGGGGGTTGAGCGGGCCATCCTACGAGCAGTACTTC. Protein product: CASRGLSGPSYEQYF. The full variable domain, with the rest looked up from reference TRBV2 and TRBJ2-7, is EPEVTQTPSHQVTQMGQEVILRCVPISNHLYFYWYRQILGQKVEFLVSFYNNEISEKSEIFDDQFSVERPDGSNFTLKIRSTKLEDSAMYFCASRGLSGPSYEQYFGPGTRLTVT.

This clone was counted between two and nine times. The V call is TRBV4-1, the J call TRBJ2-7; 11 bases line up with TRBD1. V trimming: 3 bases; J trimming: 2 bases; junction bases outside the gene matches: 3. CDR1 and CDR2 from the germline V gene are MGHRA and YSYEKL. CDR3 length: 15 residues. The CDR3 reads CASSQPGQGAYEQYF. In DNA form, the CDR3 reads TGCGCCAGCAGCCAGCCGGGACAGGGGGCCTACGAGCAGTACTTC.

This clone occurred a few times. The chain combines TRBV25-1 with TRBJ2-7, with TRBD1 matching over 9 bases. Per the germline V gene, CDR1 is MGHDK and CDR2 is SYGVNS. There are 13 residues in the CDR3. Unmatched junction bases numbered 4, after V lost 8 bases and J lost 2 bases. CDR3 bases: TGTGCCAGCCGCGGACAGGGGCCCTACGAGCAGTACTTC. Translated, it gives CASRGQGPYEQYF.

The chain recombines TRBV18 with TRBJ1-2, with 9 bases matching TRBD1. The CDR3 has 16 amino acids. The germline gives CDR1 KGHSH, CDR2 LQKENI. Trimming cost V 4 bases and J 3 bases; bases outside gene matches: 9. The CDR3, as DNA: TGTGCCAGCTCACGCCGGACAGGGGAATACGACTATGGCTACACCTTC. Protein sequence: CASSRRTGEYDYGYTF.

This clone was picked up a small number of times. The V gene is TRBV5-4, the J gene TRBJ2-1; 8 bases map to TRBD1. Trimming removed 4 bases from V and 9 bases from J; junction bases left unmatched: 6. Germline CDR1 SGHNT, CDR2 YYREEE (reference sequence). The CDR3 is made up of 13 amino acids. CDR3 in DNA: TGTGCCAGCAGCGCACAGACAGGGGTTGAGCAGTTCTTC. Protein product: CASSAQTGVEQFF. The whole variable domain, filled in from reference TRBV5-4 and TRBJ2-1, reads ETGVTQSPTHLIKTRGQQVTLRCSSQSGHNTVSWYQQALGQGPQFIFQYYREEENGRGNFPPRFSGLQFPNYSSELNVNALELDDSALYLCASSAQTGVEQFFGPGTRLTVL.

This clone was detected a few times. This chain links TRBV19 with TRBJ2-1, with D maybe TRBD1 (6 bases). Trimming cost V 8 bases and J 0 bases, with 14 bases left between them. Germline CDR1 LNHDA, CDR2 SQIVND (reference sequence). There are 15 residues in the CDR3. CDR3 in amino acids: CASRQRGSSYNEQFF. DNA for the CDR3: TGTGCCAGTCGCCAAAGGGGGAGCTCCTACAATGAGCAGTTCTTC.

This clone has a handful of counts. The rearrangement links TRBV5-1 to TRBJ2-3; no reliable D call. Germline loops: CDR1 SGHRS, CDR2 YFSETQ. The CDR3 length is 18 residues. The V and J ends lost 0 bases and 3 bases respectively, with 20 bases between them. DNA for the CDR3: TGCGCCAGCAGCTTGGGATACCGACTCGACCAAAGGACAGATACGCAGTATTTT. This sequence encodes CASSLGYRLDQRTDTQYF.

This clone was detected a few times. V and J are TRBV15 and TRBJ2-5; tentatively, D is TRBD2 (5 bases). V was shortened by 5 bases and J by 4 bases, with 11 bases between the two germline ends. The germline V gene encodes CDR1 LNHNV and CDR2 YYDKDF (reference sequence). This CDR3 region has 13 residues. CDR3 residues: CATSPSFRETQYF. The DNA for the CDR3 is TGTGCCACCAGCCCTAGCTTCCGAGAGACCCAGTACTTC. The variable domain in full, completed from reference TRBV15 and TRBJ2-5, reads DAMVIQNPRYQVTQFGKPVTLSCSQTLNHNVMYWYQQKSSQAPKLLFHYYDKDFNNEADTPDNFQSRRPNTSFCFLDIRSPGLGDTAMYLCATSPSFRETQYFGPGTRLLVL.

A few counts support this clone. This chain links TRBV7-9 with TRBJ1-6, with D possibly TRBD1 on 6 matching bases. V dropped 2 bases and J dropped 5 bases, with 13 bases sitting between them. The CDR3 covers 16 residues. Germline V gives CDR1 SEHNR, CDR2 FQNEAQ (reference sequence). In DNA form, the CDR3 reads TGTGCCAGCAGCTTAAGGGGGGGGGTCGATAATTCACCCCTCCACTTT. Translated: CASSLRGGVDNSPLHF.

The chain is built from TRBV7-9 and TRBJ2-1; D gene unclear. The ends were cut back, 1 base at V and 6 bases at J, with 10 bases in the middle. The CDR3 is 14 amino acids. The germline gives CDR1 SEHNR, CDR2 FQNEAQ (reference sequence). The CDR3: CASSLDSSGNEQFF. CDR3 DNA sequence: TGTGCCAGCAGCTTAGACTCGTCCGGCAATGAGCAGTTCTTC. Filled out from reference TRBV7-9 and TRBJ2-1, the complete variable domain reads DTGVSQNPRHKITKRGQNVTFRCDPISEHNRLYWYRQTLGQGPEFLTYFQNEAQLEKSRLLSDRFSAERPKGSFSTLEIQRTEQGDSAMYLCASSLDSSGNEQFFGPGTRLTVL.

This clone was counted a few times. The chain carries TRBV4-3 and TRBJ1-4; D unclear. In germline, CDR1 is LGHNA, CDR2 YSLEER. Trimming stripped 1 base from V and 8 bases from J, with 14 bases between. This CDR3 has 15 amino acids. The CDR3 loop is CASSQGEGFREKLFF. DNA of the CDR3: TGCGCCAGCAGCCAAGGAGAGGGTTTTAGGGAAAAACTGTTTTTT.

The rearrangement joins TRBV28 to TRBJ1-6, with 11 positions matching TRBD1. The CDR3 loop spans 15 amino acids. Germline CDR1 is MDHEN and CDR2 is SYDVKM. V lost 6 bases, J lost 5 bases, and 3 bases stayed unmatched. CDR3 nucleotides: TGTGCCAGCAGCGGACAGGGGGCTGATAATTCACCCCTCCACTTT. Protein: CASSGQGADNSPLHF.

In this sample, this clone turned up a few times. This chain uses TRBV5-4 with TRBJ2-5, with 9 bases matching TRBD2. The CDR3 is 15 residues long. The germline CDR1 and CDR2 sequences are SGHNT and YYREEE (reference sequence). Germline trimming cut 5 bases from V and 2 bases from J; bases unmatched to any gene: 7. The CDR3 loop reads CASRPTSGSQETQYF. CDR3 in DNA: TGTGCCAGCAGACCGACTAGCGGATCGCAAGAGACCCAGTACTTC.

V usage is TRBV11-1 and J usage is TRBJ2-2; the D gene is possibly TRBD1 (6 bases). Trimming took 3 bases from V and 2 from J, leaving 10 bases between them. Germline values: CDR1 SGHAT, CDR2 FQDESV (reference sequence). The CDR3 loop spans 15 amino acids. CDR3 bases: TGTGCCAGCAGCTTCACAGGGACCAACACCGGGGAGCTGTTTTTT. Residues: CASSFTGTNTGELFF.

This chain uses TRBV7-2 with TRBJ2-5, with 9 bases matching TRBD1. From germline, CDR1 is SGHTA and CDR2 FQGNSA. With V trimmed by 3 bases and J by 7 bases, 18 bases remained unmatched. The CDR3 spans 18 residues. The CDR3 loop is CASSFGSDRDRVYATQYF. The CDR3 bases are TGTGCCAGCAGCTTTGGATCCGACCGGGACAGGGTTTATGCGACCCAGTACTTC.

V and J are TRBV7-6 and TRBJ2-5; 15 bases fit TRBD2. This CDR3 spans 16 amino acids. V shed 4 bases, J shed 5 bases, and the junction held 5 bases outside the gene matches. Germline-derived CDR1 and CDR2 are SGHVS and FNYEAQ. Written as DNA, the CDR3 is TGTGCCAGCAGCTCTCCGGGACTAGCGGGAGGCGAGACCCAGTACTTC. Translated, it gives CASSSPGLAGGETQYF.

For the CDR3, the DNA is TGCGCCAGCAGCCGGGACATAGGCTACGAGCAGTACTTC. Protein: CASSRDIGYEQYF. The genes are TRBV10-1 and TRBJ2-7; D may be TRBD1 (6 bases). Trimming took 6 bases from V and 3 from J, leaving 12 bases between them. This CDR3 is built from 13 residues. Germline CDR1 reads WNHNN; CDR2 reads SYGVQD (reference sequence).

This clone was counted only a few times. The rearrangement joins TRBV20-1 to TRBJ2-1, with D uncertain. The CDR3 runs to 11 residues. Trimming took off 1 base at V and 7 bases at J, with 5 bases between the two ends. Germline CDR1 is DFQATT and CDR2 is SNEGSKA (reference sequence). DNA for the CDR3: TGCAGTGCTAGAGCCGTAAATGAGCAGTTCTTC. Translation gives CSARAVNEQFF.

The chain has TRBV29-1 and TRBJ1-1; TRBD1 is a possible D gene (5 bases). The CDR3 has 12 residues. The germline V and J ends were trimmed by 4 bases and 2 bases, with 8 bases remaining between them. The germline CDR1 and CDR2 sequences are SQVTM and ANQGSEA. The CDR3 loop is CSVGTLNTEAFF. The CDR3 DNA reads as TGCAGCGTTGGGACACTAAACACTGAAGCTTTCTTT. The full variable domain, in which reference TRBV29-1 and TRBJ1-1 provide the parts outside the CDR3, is SAVISQKPSRDICQRGTSLTIQCQVDSQVTMMFWYRQQPGQSLTLIATANQGSEATYESGFVIDKFPISRPNLTFSTLTVSNMSPEDSSIYLCSVGTLNTEAFFGQGTRLTVV.

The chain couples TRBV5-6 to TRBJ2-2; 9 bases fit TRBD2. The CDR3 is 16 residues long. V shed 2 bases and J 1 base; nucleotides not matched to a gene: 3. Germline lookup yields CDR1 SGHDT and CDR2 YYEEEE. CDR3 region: CASSLLAGVNTGELFF. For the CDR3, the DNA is TGTGCCAGCAGCTTATTAGCGGGAGTGAACACCGGGGAGCTGTTTTTT.

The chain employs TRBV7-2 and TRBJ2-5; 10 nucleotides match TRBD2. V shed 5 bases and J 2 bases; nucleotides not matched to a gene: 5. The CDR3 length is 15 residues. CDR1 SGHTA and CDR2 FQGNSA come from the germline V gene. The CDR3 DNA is TGTGCCAGCAGCCCCAGCGGGAGGGCGCAAGAGACCCAGTACTTC. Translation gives CASSPSGRAQETQYF.

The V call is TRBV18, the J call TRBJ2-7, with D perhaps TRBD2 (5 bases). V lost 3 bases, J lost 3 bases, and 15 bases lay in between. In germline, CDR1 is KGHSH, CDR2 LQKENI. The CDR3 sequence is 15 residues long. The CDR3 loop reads CASSPTGIVSYEQYF. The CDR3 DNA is TGTGCCAGCTCACCTACCGGGATCGTGAGCTACGAGCAGTACTTC.

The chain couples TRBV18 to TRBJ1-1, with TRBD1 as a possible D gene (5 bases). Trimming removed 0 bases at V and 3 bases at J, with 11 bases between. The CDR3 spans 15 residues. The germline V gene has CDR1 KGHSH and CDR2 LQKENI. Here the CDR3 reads CASSPPGLRDTEAFF. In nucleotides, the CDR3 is TGTGCCAGCTCACCACCGGGGCTCCGTGACACTGAAGCTTTCTTT.

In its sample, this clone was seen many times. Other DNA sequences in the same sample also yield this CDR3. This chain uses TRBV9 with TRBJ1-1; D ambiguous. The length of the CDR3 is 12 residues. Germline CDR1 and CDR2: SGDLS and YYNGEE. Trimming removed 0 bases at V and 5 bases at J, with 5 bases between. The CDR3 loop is CASSVGGTEAFF. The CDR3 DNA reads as TGTGCCAGCAGCGTAGGAGGGACTGAAGCTTTCTTT.

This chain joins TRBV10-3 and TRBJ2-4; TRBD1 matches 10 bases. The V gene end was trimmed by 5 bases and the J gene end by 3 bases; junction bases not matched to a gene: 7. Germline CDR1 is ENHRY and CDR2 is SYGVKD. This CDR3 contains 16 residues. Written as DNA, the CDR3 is TGTGCCATCAGTCAAGGACAGGGGGTCGACAAAAACATTCAGTACTTC. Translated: CAISQGQGVDKNIQYF.